The 25 T cell receptor beta chains below were found in one sample sequenced in a study of T cells in Graves' hyperthyroidism and ophthalmopathy. What was amplified from RNA transcripts were TCR beta CDR3 regions. TCR CDR3 regions were first amplified by RT-PCR with HTBI primers. One entry per CDR3 protein results from TCRdb running MiXCR on the multiplex PCR reads. The sample includes about 480,000 distinct CDR3 sequences, roughly 23% of them seen just once. The sequenced sample consisted of blood. The origin of the receptors is a woman in her 70s with Graves' ophthalmopathy.

The rearrangement uses TRBV5-5 and TRBJ2-7, with 10 bases identical to TRBD2. The CDR3 contains 15 residues. Germline V CDR1 and CDR2: SGHKS, YYEKEE (reference sequence). Unmatched junction bases numbered 6, after V lost 3 bases and J lost 3 bases. CDR3 bases: TGTGCCAGCAGCTGGGGGACTAGCGAATTCTACGAGCAGTACTTC. Residues: CASSWGTSEFYEQYF.

The rearrangement uses TRBV4-2 and TRBJ2-7; either TRBD1 or TRBD2 may fit D (5 bases each). CDR1 is LGHNA, CDR2 YNFKEQ, per germline. The ends were cut back, 6 bases at V and 2 bases at J, with 17 bases in the middle. CDR3 length: 15 residues. Here the CDR3 reads CASSSRETGPYEQYF. As DNA, the CDR3 is TGTGCCAGCAGTTCCCGGGAAACAGGCCCCTACGAGCAGTACTTC.

CDR3 protein: CASSVGTRARDNEQFF. CDR3 DNA sequence: TGTGCCAGCAGCGTGGGAACTAGGGCTCGGGACAATGAGCAGTTCTTC. The chain joins TRBV9 to TRBJ2-1, with a possible D match to TRBD2 (5 bases). Germline CDR1 and CDR2: SGDLS and YYNGEE. The CDR3 extends over 16 amino acids. Trimming left V 2 bases short and J 5 bases short, with 17 bases between.

This clonotype turned up a few times. V gene TRBV5-8 combines with J gene TRBJ2-1, with D possibly being TRBD2 (5 bases). The V end was cut by 0 bases, the J end by 1 base, with 17 bases between. The CDR3 loop spans 18 amino acids. Germline CDR1 and CDR2: SGHTS and YDEGEE. In DNA, the CDR3 is TGTGCCAGCAGCTTGGCCTCGGGGTGGCGGAGGTCCTACAATGAGCAGTTCTTC. It encodes CASSLASGWRRSYNEQFF.

This clonotype was found a few times. The chain has TRBV11-3 and TRBJ1-3, with D possibly being TRBD1 (5 bases). Trimming took off 6 bases at V and 0 bases at J, with 18 bases between the two ends. This CDR3 contains 17 residues. Germline lookup yields CDR1 SGHNT and CDR2 YENEEA. This CDR3 is CASRHTGHTYSGNTIYF. The CDR3 bases are TGTGCCAGCAGACATACAGGTCATACCTACTCTGGAAACACCATATATTTT.

This clonotype showed up just a few times. The rearrangement links TRBV6-5 to TRBJ2-4; D unresolved. Germline values: CDR1 MNHEY, CDR2 SVGAGI. The V end was cut by 3 bases, the J end by 3 bases, with 12 bases between. CDR3 size: 15 residues. The CDR3 coding sequence is TGTGCCAGCAGTTATTATGGGGTTGGCAAAAACATTCAGTACTTC. Amino acid sequence: CASSYYGVGKNIQYF.

This clonotype was recorded many times. V gene TRBV12-5 combines with J gene TRBJ2-1; D remains unclear. Trimming left V 1 base short and J 9 bases short, with 13 bases between. CDR3 length equals 14 residues. The germline V gene has CDR1 LGHNT and CDR2 FRNRAP. The CDR3 here is CASGLEAPPSEQFF. In DNA, the CDR3 is TGTGCTAGTGGTTTGGAAGCCCCTCCCAGTGAGCAGTTCTTC.

This sequence joins TRBV7-2 and TRBJ1-1; D is unresolved. Germline CDR1 and CDR2: SGHTA and FQGNSA. Between the trimmed V and J ends, which lost 1 base and 5 bases, there was a span of 8 bases. The CDR3 is 13 amino acids. The CDR3 coding sequence is TGTGCCAGCAGCTTAGGTAGCATTACTGAAGCTTTCTTT. Amino acids: CASSLGSITEAFF.

V and J are TRBV10-3 and TRBJ1-2; TRBD1 is a possible D gene (5 bases). The length of the CDR3 is 18 residues. V shed 0 bases and J shed 0 bases, with 17 bases lying between them. CDR1 ENHRY and CDR2 SYGVKD come from the germline V gene. CDR3 region: CAISESLGEGWPNYGYTF. The CDR3 DNA sequence: TGTGCCATCAGTGAGTCGCTGGGGGAGGGATGGCCTAACTATGGCTACACCTTC.

In this sample, this clonotype turned up many times. The chain combines TRBV12-3 or TRBV12-4 with TRBJ2-5; 15 bases align to TRBD2. Trimming removed 0 bases from V and 2 bases from J; junction bases left unmatched: 7. This CDR3 is 19 amino acids long. The CDR3 nucleotides read TGTGCCAGCAGTTTAGCTTTCGGACTAGCGGGAGGGCCTCAAGAGACCCAGTACTTC. It is translated as CASSLAFGLAGGPQETQYF.

The rearrangement joins TRBV7-2 to TRBJ2-7; possibly TRBD2 for D (6 bases). CDR1 is SGHTA, CDR2 FQGNSA, per germline. CDR3 length equals 15 residues. V lost 2 bases to trimming and J lost 0 bases, with 11 bases between them. This CDR3 reads CASSLSGSPSYEQYF. In DNA form, the CDR3 reads TGTGCCAGCAGCTTATCCGGGAGTCCCTCCTACGAGCAGTACTTC.

This clonotype was seen many times. The chain combines TRBV7-3 with TRBJ2-1, with 9 bases identical to TRBD1. Germline V gene data show CDR1 as SGHTA and CDR2 as FQGTGA. This CDR3 has 15 residues. The trim removed 5 bases at V and 4 bases at J, leaving 6 bases unmatched. The CDR3 sequence is CASSESGTGYNEQFF. Here the CDR3 DNA reads TGTGCCAGCAGCGAGAGCGGGACAGGGTACAATGAGCAGTTCTTC.

Ten or more counts support this clonotype. V and J are TRBV28 and TRBJ1-1, with D maybe TRBD1 (6 bases). The CDR3 spans 11 residues. Germline V gene lookup returns CDR1 MDHEN and CDR2 SYDVKM. Trimming cost V 6 bases and J 11 bases, with 13 bases left between them. The CDR3 nucleotides are TGTGCCAGCAGCTTCGACAGGATCGCTTTCTTT. This gives the protein CASSFDRIAFF.

The genes are TRBV6-1 and TRBJ1-2; D is perhaps TRBD1 (6 bases). The CDR3 has 12 residues. CDR1 and CDR2 (germline): MNHNS, SASEGT. Trimming removed 10 bases at V and 8 bases at J, with 17 bases between. CDR3 nucleotides: TGTGCCACCTACCGGGGGGCAGGAGGCTACACCTTC. Protein product: CATYRGAGGYTF.

This clonotype was counted many times. The rearrangement joins TRBV7-3 to TRBJ2-5, with 14 bases that match TRBD2. Germline V gene data show CDR1 as SGHTA and CDR2 as FQGTGA. J lost 2 bases, V lost 5 bases, and 7 bases had no gene match. The CDR3 is 17 amino acids. CDR3: CASSLGTSGSGQETQYF. The CDR3 DNA follows: TGTGCCAGCAGCCTGGGGACTAGCGGGAGCGGACAAGAGACCCAGTACTTC.

This clonotype was seen a few times. This sequence joins TRBV20-1 and TRBJ1-2; weak D call: TRBD1 (6 bases). Germline loops: CDR1 DFQATT, CDR2 SNEGSKA (reference sequence). The CDR3 is 12 residues long. DNA of the CDR3: TGCACACATGCTGGACAGAACTATGGCTACACCTTC. Encoded protein: CTHAGQNYGYTF.

This clonotype occurred a few times. This chain connects TRBV27 to TRBJ1-1; TRBD1 is a possible D gene (6 bases). The CDR3 runs to 14 residues. Germline-derived CDR1 and CDR2 are MNHEY and SMNVEV (reference sequence). The germline V and J ends were trimmed by 6 bases and 4 bases, with 15 bases remaining between them. In nucleotides, the CDR3 is TGTGCCAGCAGGAAAGGGGGTGATGGCACTGAAGCTTTCTTT. This translates into CASRKGGDGTEAFF.

The chain employs TRBV24-1 and TRBJ2-5; TRBD2 is a possible D gene (5 bases). The length of the CDR3 is 16 residues. V was trimmed by 4 bases and J by 3 bases, leaving 17 bases between them. Germline V gives CDR1 KGHDR, CDR2 SFDVKD. The CDR3 nucleotides are TGTGCCACCAGTGACCGCCGTTCTAGCATGAAAGAGACCCAGTACTTC. It translates to CATSDRRSSMKETQYF.

The V and J genes are TRBV9 and TRBJ2-1; D is unresolved. The CDR3 sequence is 14 residues long. Trimming shortened V by 3 bases and J by 5 bases, and 12 bases separated the two germline ends. Germline CDR1 and CDR2: SGDLS and YYNGEE. The chain's CDR3 is CASSGAYLNNEQFF. CDR3 bases: TGTGCCAGCAGCGGAGCGTATCTAAACAATGAGCAGTTCTTC.

The chain links TRBV19 to TRBJ2-2; no definite D call. V lost 8 bases, J lost 3 bases, and 10 bases lay in between. CDR3 length: 13 residues. Germline lookup yields CDR1 LNHDA and CDR2 SQIVND (reference sequence). Here the CDR3 reads CASGVQHTGELFF. The CDR3 nucleotides read TGTGCCAGTGGGGTGCAGCACACCGGGGAGCTGTTTTTT.

The chain links TRBV30 to TRBJ1-1; no definite D call. CDR3 length equals 13 residues. Trimming removed 3 bases at V and 0 bases at J, with 8 bases between. Per the germline V gene, CDR1 is GTSNPN and CDR2 is SVGIG (reference sequence). CDR3 in amino acids: CAWSPRVNTEAFF. CDR3 DNA: TGTGCCTGGAGCCCCCGAGTGAACACTGAAGCTTTCTTT.

The table lists this clonotype with a few counts. The chain carries TRBV7-8 and TRBJ2-7; no reliable D call. Germline assignment: CDR1 SGHVS and CDR2 FQNEAQ. Trimming left V 5 bases short and J 5 bases short, with 16 bases between. This CDR3 is built from 14 residues. The CDR3 loop reads CASSLRASVHEQYF. The CDR3 nucleotides read TGTGCCAGCAGCCTCCGGGCCTCAGTCCACGAGCAGTACTTC.

V gene TRBV28 combines with J gene TRBJ2-1; no definite D call. The CDR3 runs 11 residues. Trimming removed 3 bases from V and 10 bases from J, with 7 bases in between. CDR1 and CDR2 from the germline V gene are MDHEN and SYDVKM. CDR3 amino acids: CASSLGFEQFF. Written as DNA, the CDR3 is TGTGCCAGCAGTTTGGGCTTCGAGCAGTTCTTC.

This clonotype was seen a single time. V gene TRBV15 combines with J gene TRBJ2-7; TRBD1 or TRBD2 may be the D gene (5 bases each). The germline CDR1 and CDR2 sequences are LNHNV and YYDKDF (reference sequence). The CDR3 runs to 17 residues. Deletions cut 5 bases from V and 0 bases from J, with 20 bases between. CDR3 DNA sequence: TGTGCCACCAGCTTACGCCCCGGGACGCTGAGCTCCTACGAGCAGTACTTC. Translating it yields CATSLRPGTLSSYEQYF.

This clonotype was counted between two and nine times. The rearrangement links TRBV9 to TRBJ1-3; perhaps TRBD1 as D (5 bases). The CDR3 is 16 residues long. V gave up 5 bases and J gave up 1 base, with 16 bases separating them. Germline assignment: CDR1 SGDLS and CDR2 YYNGEE. Written as DNA, the CDR3 is TGTGCCAGCAGTCTATCTAGGGGAAGGTCTGGAAACACCATATATTTT. Encoded protein: CASSLSRGRSGNTIYF.